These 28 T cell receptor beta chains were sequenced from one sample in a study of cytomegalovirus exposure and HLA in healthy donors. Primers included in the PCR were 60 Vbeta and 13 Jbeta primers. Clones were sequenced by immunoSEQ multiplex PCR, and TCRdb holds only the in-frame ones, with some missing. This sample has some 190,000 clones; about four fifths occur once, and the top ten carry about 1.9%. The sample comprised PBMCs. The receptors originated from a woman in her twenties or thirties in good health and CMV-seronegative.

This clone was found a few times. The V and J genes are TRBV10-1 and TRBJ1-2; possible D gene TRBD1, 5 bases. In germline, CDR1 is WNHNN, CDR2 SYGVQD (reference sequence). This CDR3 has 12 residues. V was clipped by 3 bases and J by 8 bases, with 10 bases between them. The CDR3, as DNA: TGCGCCAGCAGTGACGGGGGAGGAGGCTACACCTTC. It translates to CASSDGGGGYTF.

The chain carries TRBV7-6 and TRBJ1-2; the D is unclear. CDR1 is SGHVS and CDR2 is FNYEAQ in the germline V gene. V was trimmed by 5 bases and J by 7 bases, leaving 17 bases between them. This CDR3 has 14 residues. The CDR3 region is CASSPGRQLGGYTF. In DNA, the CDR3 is TGTGCCAGCAGCCCAGGCAGGCAGTTAGGTGGCTACACCTTC.

This CDR3 reads CASSTSGGAVTDTQYF. DNA for the CDR3: TGCGCCAGCAGTACTAGCGGGGGGGCGGTCACAGATACGCAGTATTTT. The V call is TRBV4-3, the J call TRBJ2-3; 13 positions agree with TRBD2. The V segment lost 6 bases and the J segment 2 bases; nucleotides outside the gene matches: 5. This CDR3 is 16 amino acids long. Per the germline V gene, CDR1 is LGHNA and CDR2 is YSLEER.

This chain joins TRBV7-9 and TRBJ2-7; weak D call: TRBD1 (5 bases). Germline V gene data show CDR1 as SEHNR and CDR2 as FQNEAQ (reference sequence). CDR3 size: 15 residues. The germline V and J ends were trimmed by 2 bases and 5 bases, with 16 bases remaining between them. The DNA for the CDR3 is TGTGCCAGCAGCTTAATCCACGCCGGCAGGGACGAGCAGTACTTC. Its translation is CASSLIHAGRDEQYF.

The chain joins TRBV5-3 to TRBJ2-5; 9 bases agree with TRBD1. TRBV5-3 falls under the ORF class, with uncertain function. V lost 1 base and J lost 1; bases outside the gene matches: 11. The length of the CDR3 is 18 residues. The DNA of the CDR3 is TGTGCCAGAAGCTTGCGAATTGGACAGGGGTTTCCCCAAGAGACCCAGTACTTC. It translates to CARSLRIGQGFPQETQYF.

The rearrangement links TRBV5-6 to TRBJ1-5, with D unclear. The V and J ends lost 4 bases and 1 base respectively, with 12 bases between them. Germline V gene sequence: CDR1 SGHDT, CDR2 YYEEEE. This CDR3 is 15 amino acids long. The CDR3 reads CASSRREASNQPQHF. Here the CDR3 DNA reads TGTGCCAGCAGCCGTCGGGAGGCGAGCAATCAGCCCCAGCATTTT.

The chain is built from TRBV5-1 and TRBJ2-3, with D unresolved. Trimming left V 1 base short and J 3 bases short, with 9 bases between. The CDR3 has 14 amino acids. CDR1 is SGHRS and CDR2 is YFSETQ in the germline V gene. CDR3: CASSLRIRTDTQYF. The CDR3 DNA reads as TGCGCCAGCAGCTTGAGGATCAGGACAGATACGCAGTATTTT.

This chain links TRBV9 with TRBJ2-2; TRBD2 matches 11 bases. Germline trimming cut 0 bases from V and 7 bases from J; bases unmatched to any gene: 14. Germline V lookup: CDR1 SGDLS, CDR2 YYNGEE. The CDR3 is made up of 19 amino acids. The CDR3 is CASSVDSSGGSSEGGELFF. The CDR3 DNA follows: TGTGCCAGCAGCGTAGATTCTAGCGGGGGGTCCAGTGAGGGCGGGGAGCTGTTTTTT.

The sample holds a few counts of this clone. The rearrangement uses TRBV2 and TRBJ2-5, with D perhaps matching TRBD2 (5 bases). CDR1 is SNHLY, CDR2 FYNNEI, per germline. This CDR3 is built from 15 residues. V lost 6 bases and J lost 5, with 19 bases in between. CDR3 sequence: CASSEVSRGSETQYF. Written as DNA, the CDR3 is TGTGCCAGCAGCGAGGTGTCTAGAGGGTCGGAGACCCAGTACTTC.

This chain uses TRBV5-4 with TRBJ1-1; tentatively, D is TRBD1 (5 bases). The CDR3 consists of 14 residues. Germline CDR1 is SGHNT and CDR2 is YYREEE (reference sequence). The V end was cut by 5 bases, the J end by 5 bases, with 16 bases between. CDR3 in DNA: TGTGCCAGCAGTTTCGGGGGGGAGGAGACTGAAGCTTTCTTT. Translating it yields CASSFGGEETEAFF.

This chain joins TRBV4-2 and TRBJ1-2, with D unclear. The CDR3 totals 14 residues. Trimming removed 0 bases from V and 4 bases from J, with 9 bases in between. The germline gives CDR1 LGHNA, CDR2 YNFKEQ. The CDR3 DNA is TGTGCCAGCAGCCAAGATTGGCGGAGCTATGGCTACACCTTC. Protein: CASSQDWRSYGYTF.

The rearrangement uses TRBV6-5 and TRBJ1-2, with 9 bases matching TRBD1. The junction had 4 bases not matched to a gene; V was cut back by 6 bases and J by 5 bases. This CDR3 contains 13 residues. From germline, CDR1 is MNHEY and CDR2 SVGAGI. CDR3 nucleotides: TGTGCCAGCAGAGGGACAGGGTCTTATGGCTACACCTTC. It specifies CASRGTGSYGYTF.

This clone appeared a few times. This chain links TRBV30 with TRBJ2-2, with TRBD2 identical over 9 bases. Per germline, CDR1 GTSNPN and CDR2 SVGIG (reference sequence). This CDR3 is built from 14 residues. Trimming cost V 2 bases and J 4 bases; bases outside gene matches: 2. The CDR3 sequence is CAWSNSGSTGELFF. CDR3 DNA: TGTGCCTGGAGTAATAGCGGGAGCACCGGGGAGCTGTTTTTT.

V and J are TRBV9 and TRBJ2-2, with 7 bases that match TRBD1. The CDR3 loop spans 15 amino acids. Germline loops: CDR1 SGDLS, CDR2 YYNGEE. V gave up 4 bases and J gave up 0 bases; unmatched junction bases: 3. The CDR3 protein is CASSFGTANTGELFF. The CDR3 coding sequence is TGTGCCAGCAGCTTTGGGACAGCGAACACCGGGGAGCTGTTTTTT.

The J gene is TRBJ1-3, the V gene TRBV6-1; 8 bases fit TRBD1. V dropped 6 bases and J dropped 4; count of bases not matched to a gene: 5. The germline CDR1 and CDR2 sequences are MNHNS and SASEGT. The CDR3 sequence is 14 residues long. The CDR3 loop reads CASSRQGRGNTIYF. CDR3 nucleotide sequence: TGTGCCAGCAGCCGACAGGGGAGGGGAAACACCATATATTTT.

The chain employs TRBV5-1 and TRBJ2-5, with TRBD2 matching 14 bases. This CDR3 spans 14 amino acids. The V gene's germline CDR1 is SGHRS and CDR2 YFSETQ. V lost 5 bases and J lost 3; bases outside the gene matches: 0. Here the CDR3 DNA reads TGCGCCAGCAGGGGACTAGCGGGGGAAGAGACCCAGTACTTC. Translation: CASRGLAGEETQYF.

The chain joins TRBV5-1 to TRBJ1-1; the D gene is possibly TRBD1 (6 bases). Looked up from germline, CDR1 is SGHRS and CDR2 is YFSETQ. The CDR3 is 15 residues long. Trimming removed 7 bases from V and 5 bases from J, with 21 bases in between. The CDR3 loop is CASLLRSGVNTEAFF. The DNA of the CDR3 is TGCGCCAGCCTCTTGAGGTCAGGGGTCAATACTGAAGCTTTCTTT.

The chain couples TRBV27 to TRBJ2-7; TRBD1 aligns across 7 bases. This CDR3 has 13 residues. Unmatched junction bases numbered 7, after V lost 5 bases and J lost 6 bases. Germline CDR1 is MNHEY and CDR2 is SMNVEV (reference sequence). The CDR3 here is CASSQTRQGEQYF. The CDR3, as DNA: TGTGCCAGCAGTCAGACCCGACAGGGCGAGCAGTACTTC.

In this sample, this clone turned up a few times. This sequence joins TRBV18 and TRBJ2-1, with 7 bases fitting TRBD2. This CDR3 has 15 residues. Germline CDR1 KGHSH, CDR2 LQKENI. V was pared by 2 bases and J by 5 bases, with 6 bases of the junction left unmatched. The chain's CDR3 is CASSPRTGGDNEQFF. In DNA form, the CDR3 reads TGTGCCAGCTCACCAAGGACGGGGGGAGACAATGAGCAGTTCTTC.

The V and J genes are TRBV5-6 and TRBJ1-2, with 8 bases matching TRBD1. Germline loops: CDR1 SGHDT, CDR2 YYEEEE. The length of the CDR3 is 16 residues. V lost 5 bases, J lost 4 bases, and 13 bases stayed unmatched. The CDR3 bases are TGTGCCAGCAGTGACAGGGGTCCTATACTCCTCTATGGCTACACCTTC. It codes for CASSDRGPILLYGYTF.

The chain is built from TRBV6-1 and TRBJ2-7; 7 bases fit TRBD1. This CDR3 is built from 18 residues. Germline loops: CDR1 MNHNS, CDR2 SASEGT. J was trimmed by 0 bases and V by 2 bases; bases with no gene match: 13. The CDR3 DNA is TGTGCCAGCAGTGAATTAAGGACCACAGGGGTAAGCTCCTACGAGCAGTACTTC. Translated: CASSELRTTGVSSYEQYF.

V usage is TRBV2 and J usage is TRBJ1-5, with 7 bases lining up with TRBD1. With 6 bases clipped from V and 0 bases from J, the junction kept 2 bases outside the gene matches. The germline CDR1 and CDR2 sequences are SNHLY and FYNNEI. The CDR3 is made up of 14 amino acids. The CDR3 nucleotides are TGTGCCAGCAGGCGGGACAGTAGCAATCAGCCCCAGCATTTT. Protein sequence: CASRRDSSNQPQHF.

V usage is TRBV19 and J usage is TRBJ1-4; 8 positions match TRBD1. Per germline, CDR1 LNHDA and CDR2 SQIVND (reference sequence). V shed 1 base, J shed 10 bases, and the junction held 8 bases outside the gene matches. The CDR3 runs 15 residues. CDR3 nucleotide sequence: TGTGCCAGTAGTATAGGGACAGGGTTTGCCCGAAAACTGTTTTTT. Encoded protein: CASSIGTGFARKLFF.

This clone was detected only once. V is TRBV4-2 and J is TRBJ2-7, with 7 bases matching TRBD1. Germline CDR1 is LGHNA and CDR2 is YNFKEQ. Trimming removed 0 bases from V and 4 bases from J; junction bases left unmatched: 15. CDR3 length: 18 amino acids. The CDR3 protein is CASSQDRGGVSLRYEQYF. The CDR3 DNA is TGTGCCAGCAGCCAAGATCGAGGGGGCGTATCTCTAAGGTACGAGCAGTACTTC.

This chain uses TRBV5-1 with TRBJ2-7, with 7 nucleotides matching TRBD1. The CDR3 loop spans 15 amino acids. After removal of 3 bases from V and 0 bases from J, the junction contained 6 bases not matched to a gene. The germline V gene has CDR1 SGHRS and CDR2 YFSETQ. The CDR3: CASSSGTEVSYEQYF. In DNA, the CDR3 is TGCGCCAGCAGCTCCGGGACAGAAGTCTCCTACGAGCAGTACTTC.

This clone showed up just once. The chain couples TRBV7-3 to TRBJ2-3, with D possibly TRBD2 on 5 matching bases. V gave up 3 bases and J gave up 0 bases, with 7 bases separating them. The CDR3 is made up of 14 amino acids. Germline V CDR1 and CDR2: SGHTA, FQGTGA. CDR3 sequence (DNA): TGTGCCAGCAGCTTGTGGACTAGCACAGATACGCAGTATTTT. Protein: CASSLWTSTDTQYF.

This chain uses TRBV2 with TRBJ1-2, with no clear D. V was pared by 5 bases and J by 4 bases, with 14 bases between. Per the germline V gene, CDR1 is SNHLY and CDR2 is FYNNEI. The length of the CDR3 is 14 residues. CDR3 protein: CASSPEQRTYGYTF. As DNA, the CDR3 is TGTGCCAGCAGTCCTGAACAGAGAACCTATGGCTACACCTTC.

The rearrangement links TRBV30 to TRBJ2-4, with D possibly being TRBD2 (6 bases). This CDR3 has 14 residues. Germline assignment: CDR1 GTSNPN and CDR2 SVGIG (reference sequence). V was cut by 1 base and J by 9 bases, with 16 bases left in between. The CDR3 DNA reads TGTGCCTGGAGTGGGGATAGCGGTGCGGGCATTCAGTACTTC. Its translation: CAWSGDSGAGIQYF.